Presented here are 17 T cell receptor beta chains from one specimen sequenced in a study of blood T cell repertoires in COVID-19. Sequenced by immunoSEQ multiplex PCR; TCRdb stores in-frame clones only, minus some. The data contain around 150,000 clones, about 93% of them singletons. Sequencing used peripheral blood. Receptor source: a woman between 50 and 59 years old with acute or convalescent COVID-19.

The chain uses TRBV10-2 and TRBJ1-6, with D tentatively TRBD1 (6 bases). V lost 2 bases, J lost 9 bases, and 20 bases lay in between. CDR1 and CDR2 from the germline V gene are WSHSY and SAAADI. The CDR3 loop spans 17 amino acids. In DNA, the CDR3 is TGCGCCAGCAGTGAGGGACAGACTCAGCTCATGGGTTCACCCCTCCACTTT. Translating gives CASSEGQTQLMGSPLHF.

The J gene is TRBJ2-3, the V gene TRBV18, with D tentatively TRBD2 (6 bases). The CDR3 is 14 amino acids. In germline, CDR1 is KGHSH, CDR2 LQKENI. V was clipped by 4 bases and J by 4 bases, with 12 bases between them. CDR3 protein: CASSLGLGADTQYF. The DNA of the CDR3 is TGTGCCAGCTCACTGGGACTCGGGGCAGATACGCAGTATTTT.

This chain uses TRBV5-5 with TRBJ2-5, with TRBD1 matching over 7 bases. The CDR3 consists of 15 residues. CDR1 and CDR2 from the germline V gene are SGHKS and YYEKEE (reference sequence). Trimming at V came to 4 bases and at J to 5 bases, leaving 11 bases not matched to a gene. The CDR3 DNA follows: TGTGCCAGCAGCGGACCACAGGGGTCCCAGGAGACCCAGTACTTC. This translates into CASSGPQGSQETQYF.

The chain joins TRBV25-1 to TRBJ1-2; D unclear. There are 14 residues in the CDR3. V was trimmed by 4 bases and J by 6 bases, leaving 15 bases between them. Germline V gene sequence: CDR1 MGHDK, CDR2 SYGVNS. The CDR3 region is CASSVPGSSDGYTF. The CDR3 nucleotides read TGTGCCAGCAGTGTCCCGGGATCTTCGGATGGCTACACCTTC.

The chain uses TRBV30 and TRBJ2-5; 7 nucleotides match TRBD2. This CDR3 is 14 amino acids long. V shed 0 bases, J shed 4 bases, and the junction held 5 bases outside the gene matches. Looked up from germline, CDR1 is GTSNPN and CDR2 is SVGIG (reference sequence). In DNA, the CDR3 is TGTGCCTGGAGTGTACGCGGGGAGGGAGAGACCCAGTACTTC. Its translation: CAWSVRGEGETQYF.

The V gene is TRBV6-5, the J gene TRBJ2-7, with D maybe TRBD1 (6 bases). The CDR3 has 11 residues. The V gene lost 8 bases and the J gene lost 2 bases, with 7 bases spanning the gap. CDR1 is MNHEY, CDR2 SVGAGI, per germline. The DNA for the CDR3 is TGTGCCAGCGAGGGGGCCTACGAGCAGTACTTC. Translating it yields CASEGAYEQYF.

This sequence joins TRBV7-3 and TRBJ2-1; D is possibly TRBD2 (5 bases). CDR3 length: 15 residues. From germline, CDR1 is SGHTA and CDR2 FQGTGA. V gave up 3 bases and J gave up 0 bases, with 9 bases separating them. Here the CDR3 reads CASSFRGFSYNEQFF. CDR3 bases: TGTGCCAGCAGCTTCAGAGGGTTCTCCTACAATGAGCAGTTCTTC.

The V and J genes are TRBV28 and TRBJ2-1, with TRBD2 matching 7 bases. Germline values: CDR1 MDHEN, CDR2 SYDVKM. The CDR3 spans 14 residues. Trimming cost V 1 base and J 6 bases; bases outside gene matches: 3. The CDR3 is CASSLSAGVNEQFF. The CDR3 DNA reads as TGTGCCAGCAGTTTATCCGCGGGGGTCAATGAGCAGTTCTTC.

The rearrangement links TRBV19 to TRBJ1-2; TRBD1 matches 7 bases. From germline, CDR1 is LNHDA and CDR2 SQIVND (reference sequence). V gave up 4 bases and J gave up 3 bases; unmatched junction bases: 14. The CDR3 sequence is 17 residues long. The CDR3 sequence is CASSTRQGLFRDYGYTF. CDR3 DNA sequence: TGTGCCAGTAGTACACGACAGGGCCTGTTCCGGGACTATGGCTACACCTTC.

The rearrangement links TRBV6-1 to TRBJ1-3, with unresolved D. The V end was cut by 3 bases, the J end by 6 bases, with 9 bases between. The germline CDR1 and CDR2 sequences are MNHNS and SASEGT. The CDR3 length is 13 residues. The CDR3 sequence is CASSERLPNTIYF. Written as DNA, the CDR3 is TGTGCCAGCAGTGAGAGACTGCCAAACACCATATATTTT.

The V gene is TRBV21-1, the J gene TRBJ2-5; TRBD2 was called by the table and not checked on the DNA. TRBV21-1 is a recognized pseudogene. The CDR3 consists of 21 residues. The CDR3 loop reads CASSKRPHREGSIGGQETQYF. The CDR3 nucleotides are TGTGCCAGCAGCAAAAGACCCCACAGGGAGGGGAGTATTGGAGGCCAAGAGACCCAGTACTTC.

The V gene is TRBV9, the J gene TRBJ2-1; TRBD2 matches 13 bases. The CDR3 is made up of 15 amino acids. V was pared by 2 bases and J by 9 bases, with 5 bases of the junction left unmatched. CDR1 is SGDLS and CDR2 is YYNGEE in the germline V gene. CDR3: CASSVGTSGKGEQFF. The CDR3 coding sequence is TGTGCCAGCAGCGTTGGGACTAGCGGGAAGGGTGAGCAGTTCTTC.

V and J are TRBV30 and TRBJ2-7, with 9 bases identical to TRBD1. Germline CDR1 GTSNPN, CDR2 SVGIG (reference sequence). The CDR3 is made up of 14 amino acids. The junction had 4 bases not matched to a gene; V was cut back by 3 bases and J by 1 base. This CDR3 reads CAWRRQGVSYEQYF. In DNA, the CDR3 is TGTGCCTGGAGGAGACAGGGGGTATCCTACGAGCAGTACTTC. Together with reference TRBV30 and TRBJ2-7, the CDR3 gives the full variable domain: SQTIHQWPATLVQPVGSPLSLECTVEGTSNPNLYWYRQAAGRGLQLLFYSVGIGQISSEVPQNLSASRPQDRQFILSSKKLLLSDSGFYLCAWRRQGVSYEQYFGPGTRLTVT.

The CDR3 spells CASSEKGLGINQPQHF. CDR3 in DNA: TGTGCCAGCAGTGAAAAAGGTTTGGGCATCAATCAGCCCCAGCATTTT. J is TRBJ1-5 and V is TRBV6-1; D call uncertain. Trimming cost V 2 bases and J 3 bases, with 14 bases left between them. Germline-derived CDR1 and CDR2 are MNHNS and SASEGT. The CDR3 covers 16 residues.

The chain couples TRBV3-1 (or the pseudogene TRBV3-2) to TRBJ1-2, with no clear D. V dropped 3 bases and J dropped 1 base, with 12 bases sitting between them. CDR1 LGHDT and CDR2 YNNKEL come from the germline V gene (reference sequence). The CDR3 has 15 amino acids. The CDR3 region has the DNA TGTGCCAGCAGCCACCTCGACCGGAGTAACTATGGCTACACCTTC. Encoded protein: CASSHLDRSNYGYTF.

The chain combines TRBV18 with TRBJ2-5; D is undetermined. The CDR3 is 12 amino acids. The germline V gene encodes CDR1 KGHSH and CDR2 LQKENI. The V end was cut by 3 bases, the J end by 1 base, with 3 bases between. The CDR3 is CASSPIQETQYF. CDR3 nucleotide sequence: TGTGCCAGCTCACCCATCCAAGAGACCCAGTACTTC.

The chain couples TRBV5-5 to TRBJ2-7; 12 nucleotides line up with TRBD2. This CDR3 is 14 amino acids long. Germline CDR1 SGHKS, CDR2 YYEKEE (reference sequence). The trim removed 3 bases at V and 9 bases at J, leaving 7 bases unmatched. Here the CDR3 DNA reads TGTGCCAGCAGCTCATCGACTAGCGGGAGAGTGCAGTACTTC. It translates to CASSSSTSGRVQYF.